Detailed here is one T cell receptor (beta chain). What it binds is not known. A junction boundary mismatches the germline segment, possibly from a read error. The CDR3 sequence is 14 residues long. The data derive from a study of T cells after yellow fever vaccination. Background on the study: Those fractions that held only low numbers of cells were prepared using the SMART-Seq v4 Ultra Low Input RNA kit. Overall study results and limits: Subsequent booster samples again held most clones from primary vaccination (around 96% CD4, approximately 86% CD8).

Universal primer sites and UMIs were introduced during 5'RACE template-switching synthesis of TCR cDNA. TCRdb processed the 5' RACE reads anew with MiXCR; each CDR3 protein has one entry. The repertoire holds just under 600,000 distinct CDR3 sequences, with roughly 13% as singletons. The rearrangement links TRBV12-3 or TRBV12-4 to TRBJ2-3, with TRBD2 as a possible D gene (5 bases). The clonotype was recovered from a young man who received the YFV17D yellow fever vaccine. The sample here was PBMCs, taken on the day of the yellow fever booster vaccination. CDR3 sequence: CASSLAFGRFSQYF. The CDR3 nucleotides read TGTGCCAGCAGTCTAGCCTTTGGACGGTTCTCGCAGTATTTT.